The next 23 T cell receptor beta chains were all read from a single sample in a study of blood T cell repertoires in COVID-19. Libraries were prepared by immunoSEQ multiplex PCR; TCRdb keeps only in-frame clonotypes and omits some of them. Of roughly 100,000 clones listed, around 83% were seen once; the top ten hold approximately 15%. Sequencing was performed on peripheral blood. The receptors come from a woman older than 75 with acute or convalescent COVID-19.

There are a few counts of this clone. The CDR3 coding sequence is TGTGCCAGCAGCTCGGACAGGGAAACCTACAATGAGCAGTTCTTC. This translates into CASSSDRETYNEQFF. The rearrangement joins TRBV3-1 (or the pseudogene TRBV3-2) to TRBJ2-1; the match to TRBD1 covers 8 bases. Germline CDR1 and CDR2: LGHDT and YNNKEL (reference sequence). V was pared by 5 bases and J by 2 bases, with 5 bases of the junction left unmatched. CDR3 length: 15 residues.

V gene TRBV27 combines with J gene TRBJ2-3; possibly TRBD1 for D (6 bases). The V end lost 6 bases, the J end lost 6 bases, and 19 bases lay between the germline ends. The germline CDR1 and CDR2 sequences are MNHEY and SMNVEV (reference sequence). The CDR3 is 15 amino acids. The CDR3 sequence: CASRAGDTLGDTQYF. As DNA, the CDR3 is TGTGCCAGCAGAGCTGGGGACACCTTAGGTGATACGCAGTATTTT.

The rearrangement uses TRBV7-8 and TRBJ1-1; D is ambiguous. V shed 1 base and J shed 2 bases, with 8 bases lying between them. Per germline, CDR1 SGHVS and CDR2 FQNEAQ. The CDR3 sequence is 14 residues long. The DNA for the CDR3 is TGTGCCAGCAGCTTAGAAGCTCTCAACACTGAAGCTTTCTTT. It encodes CASSLEALNTEAFF.

CDR3 DNA: TGTGCCAGCAGTGAAGCGCGGGCTCGAGGGCTGTTTTTT. Residues: CASSEARARGLFF. This chain links TRBV2 with TRBJ2-2, with D perhaps matching TRBD2 (5 bases). Trimming pared 0 bases from V and 13 bases from J, leaving 12 bases between. From germline, CDR1 is SNHLY and CDR2 FYNNEI. The CDR3 length is 13 residues.

This clone has a handful of counts. The chain employs TRBV28 and TRBJ2-5; TRBD1 agrees at 10 bases. The CDR3 spans 17 residues. V shed 6 bases and J 1 base; nucleotides not matched to a gene: 11. The germline CDR1 and CDR2 sequences are MDHEN and SYDVKM. The CDR3 nucleotides read TGTGCCAGCAGCACTAGGTCCGGGACAGGGGTCCAAGAGACCCAGTACTTC. Translated, it gives CASSTRSGTGVQETQYF.

The chain combines TRBV3-1 (or the pseudogene TRBV3-2) with TRBJ1-5; 9 positions match TRBD1. The germline V gene encodes CDR1 LGHDT and CDR2 YNNKEL (reference sequence). The CDR3 has 14 amino acids. J was trimmed by 5 bases and V by 3 bases; bases with no gene match: 2. The DNA of the CDR3 is TGTGCCAGCAGCCAGGACAGGGGCTATCAGCCCCAGCATTTT. The encoded protein is CASSQDRGYQPQHF.

The V and J genes are TRBV7-9 and TRBJ2-5, with a possible D match to TRBD1 (7 bases). The CDR3 length is 19 residues. From germline, CDR1 is SEHNR and CDR2 FQNEAQ (reference sequence). V lost 3 bases and J 6 bases, leaving 29 bases between the germline ends. The CDR3 spells CASSFIRGADDREVKTQYF. CDR3 nucleotide sequence: TGTGCCAGCAGCTTCATACGAGGGGCGGACGACAGGGAGGTAAAGACCCAGTACTTC.

The table lists this clone with a few counts. This sequence joins TRBV6-1 and TRBJ1-1, with D uncertain. V was cut by 1 base and J by 11 bases, with 14 bases left in between. Germline CDR1 is MNHNS and CDR2 is SASEGT. The CDR3 spans 13 residues. The CDR3 spells CASSEVGSQRAFF. In nucleotides, the CDR3 is TGTGCCAGCAGTGAAGTGGGTTCTCAGAGGGCTTTCTTT.

The chain carries TRBV6-5 and TRBJ2-1; 7 bases match TRBD1. The trim removed 4 bases at V and 7 bases at J, leaving 10 bases unmatched. Looked up from germline, CDR1 is MNHEY and CDR2 is SVGAGI. There are 15 residues in the CDR3. CDR3 sequence reads: CASSSGQAIRNEQFF. CDR3 DNA: TGTGCCAGCAGTTCCGGACAGGCCATTCGGAATGAGCAGTTCTTC.

The chain combines TRBV9 with TRBJ1-3; a possible D gene is TRBD1 (5 bases). Looked up from germline, CDR1 is SGDLS and CDR2 is YYNGEE. This CDR3 contains 15 residues. V lost 3 bases, J lost 0 bases, and 10 bases lay in between. CDR3 nucleotide sequence: TGTGCCAGCAGCGGCGGGGCGAGCTCTGGAAACACCATATATTTT. This codes for CASSGGASSGNTIYF.

The chain recombines TRBV7-2 with TRBJ2-2, with D tentatively TRBD2 (5 bases). CDR3 length: 14 amino acids. The germline V and J ends were trimmed by 0 bases and 7 bases, with 9 bases remaining between them. The germline V gene encodes CDR1 SGHTA and CDR2 FQGNSA. CDR3 region: CASSLALERGELFF. Here the CDR3 DNA reads TGTGCCAGCAGCTTAGCACTAGAACGCGGGGAGCTGTTTTTT.

The genes are TRBV5-5 and TRBJ2-7; no firm D call. Trimming removed 0 bases from V and 4 bases from J, with 14 bases in between. Germline V gene lookup returns CDR1 SGHKS and CDR2 YYEKEE (reference sequence). The CDR3 is 15 amino acids. CDR3 bases: TGTGCCAGCAGCTTGGCGAATAGCCGAAGGTACGAGCAGTACTTC. Its protein product is CASSLANSRRYEQYF.

This clone was detected a few times. The rearrangement links TRBV9 to TRBJ1-2, with D uncertain. The V gene's germline CDR1 is SGDLS and CDR2 YYNGEE. V shed 4 bases and J shed 0 bases, with 7 bases lying between them. This CDR3 is 13 amino acids long. The CDR3 here is CASSRDPNYGYTF. In DNA, the CDR3 is TGTGCCAGCAGCCGAGATCCTAACTATGGCTACACCTTC.

The V call is TRBV25-1, the J call TRBJ2-1, with no clear D. The CDR3 runs to 14 residues. Looked up from germline, CDR1 is MGHDK and CDR2 is SYGVNS. Trimming cost V 4 bases and J 9 bases, with 16 bases left between them. Written as DNA, the CDR3 is TGTGCCAGCAGTGTCGGCGGCGCCCGGGTTGAGCAGTTCTTC. Residues: CASSVGGARVEQFF.

The chain is built from TRBV11-3 and TRBJ2-5, with D possibly matching TRBD2 (6 bases). The CDR3 totals 14 residues. Trimming removed 4 bases from V and 4 bases from J, with 13 bases in between. Germline values: CDR1 SGHNT, CDR2 YENEEA. This CDR3 is CASSSVTSGETQYF. CDR3 DNA: TGTGCCAGCAGCTCGGTGACTAGTGGAGAGACCCAGTACTTC. Drawing the rest from reference TRBV11-3 and TRBJ2-5, the complete variable domain is EAGVVQSPRYKIIEKKQPVAFWCNPISGHNTLYWYLQNLGQGPELLIRYENEEAVDDSQLPKDRFSAERLKGVDSTLKIQPAELGDSAVYLCASSSVTSGETQYFGPGTRLLVL.

The chain couples TRBV11-2 to TRBJ2-5; the D is unclear. V gave up 5 bases and J gave up 2 bases, with 9 bases separating them. Germline lookup yields CDR1 SGHAT and CDR2 FQNNGV. This CDR3 has 13 amino acids. The CDR3 is CASSPSRQETQYF. The CDR3 DNA reads TGTGCCAGCAGCCCGTCGCGTCAAGAGACCCAGTACTTC.

The chain employs TRBV24-1 and TRBJ2-5; D perhaps matches TRBD1 (5 bases). Germline lookup yields CDR1 KGHDR and CDR2 SFDVKD. Trimming took 6 bases from V and 3 from J, leaving 10 bases between them. The CDR3 loop spans 13 amino acids. In nucleotides, the CDR3 is TGTGCCACCAGTCCCTCAGGGAAAGAGACCCAGTACTTC. Its protein is CATSPSGKETQYF.

This chain joins TRBV5-1 and TRBJ1-2, with no clear D. The CDR3 is made up of 14 amino acids. Per the germline V gene, CDR1 is SGHRS and CDR2 is YFSETQ. Trimming cost V 3 bases and J 7 bases, with 16 bases left between them. In DNA, the CDR3 is TGCGCCAGCAGCTACCCGACGCGGGATGGTGGCTACACCTTC. Translated, it gives CASSYPTRDGGYTF. Variable domain in full (rest from reference TRBV5-1 and TRBJ1-2): KAGVTQTPRYLIKTRGQQVTLSCSPISGHRSVSWYQQTPGQGLQFLFEYFSETQRNKGNFPGRFSGRQFSNSRSEMNVSTLELGDSALYLCASSYPTRDGGYTFGSGTRLTVV.

The rearrangement joins TRBV6-1 to TRBJ2-5; D unclear. The V end lost 1 base, the J end lost 2 bases, and 11 bases lay between the germline ends. The CDR3 runs 15 residues. Germline loops: CDR1 MNHNS, CDR2 SASEGT. CDR3 DNA: TGTGCCAGCAGTGAAGGGATGAGGAGTCAAGAGACCCAGTACTTC. It translates to CASSEGMRSQETQYF.

This chain uses TRBV3-1 (or the pseudogene TRBV3-2) with TRBJ2-3; 8 nucleotides agree with TRBD2. J lost 1 base, V lost 4 bases, and 10 bases had no gene match. The CDR3 is 17 amino acids. Germline CDR1 reads LGHDT; CDR2 reads YNNKEL (reference sequence). CDR3 sequence reads: CASSLPYGRGGTDTQYF. DNA of the CDR3: TGTGCCAGCAGCCTTCCGTACGGGAGGGGGGGCACAGATACGCAGTATTTT.

The chain is built from TRBV19 and TRBJ2-1, with TRBD1 identical over 7 bases. Germline V gene data show CDR1 as LNHDA and CDR2 as SQIVND (reference sequence). V was pared by 4 bases and J by 3 bases, with 3 bases of the junction left unmatched. CDR3 size: 14 residues. CDR3 amino acids: CASSTGTVYNEQFF. DNA for the CDR3: TGTGCCAGTAGTACCGGGACAGTCTACAATGAGCAGTTCTTC.

This sequence joins TRBV7-8 and TRBJ1-5, with a tentative D call TRBD1 (6 bases). Germline V gives CDR1 SGHVS, CDR2 FQNEAQ. V was clipped by 2 bases and J by 3 bases, with 11 bases between them. The CDR3 totals 15 residues. CDR3 sequence (DNA): TGTGCCAGCAGCTTAAGTAGGACAGACAATCAGCCCCAGCATTTT. Amino acids: CASSLSRTDNQPQHF.

The chain has TRBV5-4 and TRBJ2-5; D is possibly TRBD1 (6 bases). Germline loops: CDR1 SGHNT, CDR2 YYREEE (reference sequence). The V end lost 3 bases, the J end lost 5 bases, and 11 bases lay between the germline ends. The CDR3 runs 13 residues. The DNA for the CDR3 is TGTGCCAGCAGCTCCGGACAGAGCGAGACCCAGTACTTC. Its protein is CASSSGQSETQYF.